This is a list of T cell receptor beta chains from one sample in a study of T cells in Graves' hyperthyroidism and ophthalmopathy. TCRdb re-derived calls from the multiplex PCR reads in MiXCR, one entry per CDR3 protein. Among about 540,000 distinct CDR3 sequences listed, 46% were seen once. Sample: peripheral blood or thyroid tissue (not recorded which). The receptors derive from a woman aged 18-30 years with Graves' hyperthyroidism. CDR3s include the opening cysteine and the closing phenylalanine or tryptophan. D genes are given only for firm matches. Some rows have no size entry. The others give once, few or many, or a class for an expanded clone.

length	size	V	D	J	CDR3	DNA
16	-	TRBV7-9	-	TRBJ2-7	CASSPPGTLKAYEQYF	TGTGCCAGCAGTCCTCCCGGGACATTAAAGGCCTACGAGCAGTACTTC
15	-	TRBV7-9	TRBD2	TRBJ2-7	CASSLAWEGRGEWFF	TGTGCCAGCAGCTTAGCTTGGGAGGGCCGGGGAGAGTGGTTCTTC
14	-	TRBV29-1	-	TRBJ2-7	CSALTFGTGAEQYF	TGCAGCGCTTTGACCTTTGGAACGGGAGCCGAGCAGTACTTC
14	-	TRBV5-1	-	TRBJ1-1	CASSLEYLNTEAFF	TGCGCCAGCAGCTTGGAATACCTGAACACTGAAGCTTTCTTT
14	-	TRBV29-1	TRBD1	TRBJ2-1	CSERQGKGTGEQFF	TGCAGCGAACGACAGGGAAAGGGTACGGGGGAGCAGTTCTTC
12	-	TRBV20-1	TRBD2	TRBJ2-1	CSARYPGGEQFF	TGCAGTGCTAGATATCCGGGGGGTGAGCAGTTCTTC
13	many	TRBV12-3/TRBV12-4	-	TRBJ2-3	CASSLQGTDTQYF	TGTGCCAGCAGCTTACAAGGCACAGATACGCAGTATTTT
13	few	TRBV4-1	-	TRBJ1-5	CASSQGGFQPQHF	TGCGCCAGCAGCCAAGGTGGGTTTCAGCCCCAGCATTTT
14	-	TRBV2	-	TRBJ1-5	CASGTRHSNQPQHF	TGTGCCAGCGGGACACGACATAGCAATCAGCCCCAGCATTTT
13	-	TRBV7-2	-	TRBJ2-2	CASSSGNTGELSF	TGTGCCAGCAGCTCGGGGAACACCGGGGAGCTGTCTTTT
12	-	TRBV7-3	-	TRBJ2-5	CASSLVGQTQYF	TGTGCCAGCAGCTTGGTAGGGCAGACCCAGTACTTC
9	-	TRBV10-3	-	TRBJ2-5	CAISETENF	TGTGCCATCAGTGAGACAGAGAACTTC